The entry that follows covers one TCR beta chain sequence. The antigen is not known. There were TCR beta CDR3 regions amplified from RNA transcripts. Initially, a first-round RT-PCR of the TCR CDR3 employed the HTBI primer set. TCRdb called the multiplex PCR reads again in MiXCR, with one record for every CDR3 protein. The repertoire consists of under 400,000 distinct CDR3 sequences, with around 20% occurring once and the leading ten covering about 50%. The data are from a study of T cells in Graves' hyperthyroidism and ophthalmopathy. Study details: At initial diagnosis, before any treatment had begun, peripheral blood was obtained. Overall study results and limits: By a 13 V-J model, ophthalmopathy was set apart from stable hyperthyroidism. In blood, most of the thyroid clonotypes expanded above 0.001 were also present. With a median lead of roughly 6.2 months before onset, the model predicted ophthalmopathy.

Trimming at V came to 11 bases and at J to 6 bases, leaving 4 bases not matched to a gene. The CDR3 has 13 residues. CDR1 SNHLY and CDR2 FYNNEI come from the germline V gene. The receptor's source is a woman aged 45-65 years with Graves' hyperthyroidism. Sequenced: blood. This chain joins TRBV2 and TRBJ2-1; 13 nucleotides align to TRBD2. Written as DNA, the CDR3 is TGTGCCTGCGGGACTAGCGGGACCAATGAGCAGTTCTTC. The encoded protein is CACGTSGTNEQFF.